Shown below are 21 T cell receptor beta chains from a single sample sequenced in a study of T cell responses to AZD1222 COVID-19 vaccine. Generated by immunoSEQ multiplex PCR, the TCRdb table keeps only in-frame clones and is missing some. The profile covers about 110,000 clones, with 86% appearing a single time and approximately 3.3% taken by the ten largest. This sample comprised peripheral blood, obtained on day 0 of AZD1222 vaccination. These receptors were taken from an adult in good health.

The chain employs TRBV5-4 and TRBJ1-4; TRBD1 might be the D (5 bases). The CDR3 has 16 amino acids. The germline V and J ends were trimmed by 4 bases and 5 bases, with 18 bases remaining between them. Looked up from germline, CDR1 is SGHNT and CDR2 is YYREEE (reference sequence). CDR3 in amino acids: CASSAGTAPGNEKLFF. DNA of the CDR3: TGTGCCAGCAGCGCAGGGACCGCGCCAGGGAATGAAAAACTGTTTTTT.

This sequence joins TRBV4-1 and TRBJ1-2; D may be TRBD1 (5 bases). From germline, CDR1 is MGHRA and CDR2 YSYEKL. The CDR3 runs to 14 residues. Deletions cut 1 base from V and 8 bases from J, with 14 bases between. CDR3 sequence: CASSQVGVWGGYTF. DNA of the CDR3: TGCGCCAGCAGCCAAGTTGGGGTCTGGGGGGGCTACACCTTC.

This clone has only one observation. This chain joins TRBV7-9 and TRBJ1-5; D gene unclear. CDR1 SEHNR and CDR2 FQNEAQ come from the germline V gene (reference sequence). The CDR3 length is 13 residues. V dropped 5 bases and J dropped 3 bases, with 8 bases sitting between them. CDR3: CASSAGPNQPQHF. CDR3 in DNA: TGTGCCAGCAGCGCAGGCCCCAATCAGCCCCAGCATTTT.

The chain is built from TRBV9 and TRBJ1-1; unclear D gene. The CDR3 length is 14 residues. Germline CDR1 reads SGDLS; CDR2 reads YYNGEE. The V and J ends lost 7 bases and 1 base respectively, with 14 bases between them. The CDR3 sequence is CASSPPLRNTEAFF. CDR3 sequence (DNA): TGTGCCAGCTCCCCCCCCCTAAGGAACACTGAAGCTTTCTTT.

V and J are TRBV6-5 and TRBJ1-2; 7 bases are a match to TRBD1. V lost 6 bases, J lost 8 bases, and 9 bases stayed unmatched. The CDR3 covers 13 residues. Per the germline V gene, CDR1 is MNHEY and CDR2 is SVGAGI. The CDR3 DNA reads TGTGCCAGCAGGATAACAGGGGATGACGGCTACACCTTC. Its protein is CASRITGDDGYTF.

The rearrangement links TRBV7-3 to TRBJ1-2, with TRBD1 as a possible D gene (6 bases). Trimming left V 1 base short and J 4 bases short, with 10 bases between. The CDR3 loop spans 14 amino acids. Germline V gene sequence: CDR1 SGHTA, CDR2 FQGTGA. The DNA for the CDR3 is TGTGCCAGCAGCTTAATTCAGGGGACCTATGGCTACACCTTC. It yields the protein CASSLIQGTYGYTF.

The rearrangement links TRBV7-9 to TRBJ2-1; D gene uncertain. The CDR3 is 11 residues long. Trimming removed 4 bases at V and 6 bases at J, with 4 bases between. Germline CDR1 SEHNR, CDR2 FQNEAQ (reference sequence). CDR3 coding DNA: TGTGCCAGCAGCTCCCCCAATGAGCAGTTCTTC. Residues: CASSSPNEQFF.

In this sample, this clone turned up once. The J gene is TRBJ2-2, the V gene TRBV6-5; D remains unclear. Trimming took off 6 bases at V and 4 bases at J, with 6 bases between the two ends. The CDR3 has 12 residues. CDR1 is MNHEY, CDR2 SVGAGI, per germline. CDR3 amino acids: CASRLGTGELFF. The CDR3 DNA reads TGTGCCAGCAGACTTGGCACCGGGGAGCTGTTTTTT.

This chain joins TRBV12-3 or TRBV12-4 and TRBJ1-5, with D possibly matching TRBD1 (5 bases). This CDR3 has 12 residues. V was shortened by 6 bases and J by 9 bases, with 12 bases between the two germline ends. The CDR3 DNA follows: TGTGCCAGCAGGCCAGGGCTTGCGCCCCAGCATTTT. Its translation: CASRPGLAPQHF.

This clone has only a few counts. The chain couples TRBV6-1 to TRBJ2-7; D tentatively reads TRBD1 or TRBD2 (5 bases each). Trimming removed 0 bases at V and 3 bases at J, with 12 bases between. This CDR3 has 15 residues. CDR1 is MNHNS and CDR2 is SASEGT in the germline V gene. The CDR3 is CASSEAPGSVYEQYF. In DNA, the CDR3 is TGTGCCAGCAGTGAAGCCCCAGGGAGCGTCTACGAGCAGTACTTC.

The CDR3: CAWQGQGDTEAFF. CDR3 nucleotide sequence: TGTGCCTGGCAAGGACAGGGGGACACTGAAGCTTTCTTT. The chain joins TRBV30 to TRBJ1-1; 10 bases are a match to TRBD1. Germline values: CDR1 GTSNPN, CDR2 SVGIG (reference sequence). The CDR3 is made up of 13 amino acids. Trimming at V came to 5 bases and at J to 3 bases, leaving 3 bases not matched to a gene.

CDR3 coding DNA: TGTGCCACCAGTGATTTTGATTGGGAGAGCTCCTACAATGAGCAGTTCTTC. Translating it yields CATSDFDWESSYNEQFF. V is TRBV24-1 and J is TRBJ2-1; TRBD2 might be the D (5 bases). With 1 base removed from V and 0 bases from J, the gap between germline ends came to 12 bases. This CDR3 is 17 amino acids long. Germline assignment: CDR1 KGHDR and CDR2 SFDVKD.

The rearrangement links TRBV9 to TRBJ2-7; the match to TRBD1 covers 7 bases. Germline V gives CDR1 SGDLS, CDR2 YYNGEE. The CDR3 spans 15 residues. J was trimmed by 0 bases and V by 2 bases; bases with no gene match: 5. The CDR3 sequence: CASSVTGQSSYEQYF. In DNA, the CDR3 is TGTGCCAGCAGCGTCACGGGACAGAGCTCCTACGAGCAGTACTTC. The complete variable domain, with remaining parts taken from reference TRBV9 and TRBJ2-7, reads DSGVTQTPKHLITATGQRVTLRCSPRSGDLSVYWYQQSLDQGLQFLIQYYNGEERAKGNILERFSAQQFPDLHSELNLSSLELGDSALYFCASSVTGQSSYEQYFGPGTRLTVT.

The count of this clone is one. V usage is TRBV11-2 and J usage is TRBJ1-2, with 9 nucleotides matching TRBD1. Germline CDR1 is SGHAT and CDR2 is FQNNGV. The CDR3 runs to 14 residues. After removal of 6 bases from V and 7 bases from J, the junction contained 9 bases not matched to a gene. The CDR3: CASRQPWTGAGYTF. CDR3 in DNA: TGTGCCAGCAGACAACCCTGGACAGGGGCTGGCTACACCTTC.

The genes are TRBV6-6 and TRBJ2-7, with TRBD1 matching 12 bases. CDR3 length: 15 amino acids. With 0 bases clipped from V and 5 bases from J, the junction kept 2 bases outside the gene matches. Looked up from germline, CDR1 is MNHNY and CDR2 is SVGAGI (reference sequence). CDR3: CASSYSGQGADEQYF. For the CDR3, the DNA is TGTGCCAGCAGTTACTCGGGACAGGGGGCCGACGAGCAGTACTTC.

This clone was seen a few times. CDR3 amino acids: CASSTQDSPGNTIYF. Here the CDR3 DNA reads TGTGCCAGTAGTACCCAAGACAGCCCTGGAAACACCATATATTTT. The chain couples TRBV19 to TRBJ1-3; D may be TRBD1 (5 bases). Germline CDR1 LNHDA, CDR2 SQIVND (reference sequence). Trimming took off 4 bases at V and 2 bases at J, with 12 bases between the two ends. The CDR3 consists of 15 residues.

V and J are TRBV5-1 and TRBJ2-1, with D possibly matching TRBD2 (6 bases). This CDR3 is built from 15 residues. The germline V and J ends were trimmed by 2 bases and 0 bases, with 9 bases remaining between them. CDR1 is SGHRS and CDR2 is YFSETQ in the germline V gene. CDR3 sequence (DNA): TGCGCCAGCAGCTTCGTCGGGAGCTCCTACAATGAGCAGTTCTTC. Encoded protein: CASSFVGSSYNEQFF.

This chain's CDR3 is CATSQDQETQYF. The CDR3 DNA is TGTGCCACCAGTCAGGACCAAGAGACCCAGTACTTC. J is TRBJ2-5 and V is TRBV24-1; D not resolved. Germline lookup yields CDR1 KGHDR and CDR2 SFDVKD. Between the trimmed V and J ends, which lost 6 bases and 0 bases, there was a span of 4 bases. The CDR3 totals 12 residues.

V usage is TRBV29-1 and J usage is TRBJ2-5, with 7 bases fitting TRBD2. CDR3 length: 13 amino acids. The V gene end was trimmed by 4 bases and the J gene end by 2 bases; junction bases not matched to a gene: 4. Germline values: CDR1 SQVTM, CDR2 ANQGSEA. CDR3 loop: CSVVSAGQETQYF. The CDR3 region has the DNA TGCAGCGTTGTCTCAGCGGGGCAAGAGACCCAGTACTTC.

The chain has TRBV18 and TRBJ1-2, with 11 bases identical to TRBD1. CDR3 length: 15 residues. Germline V gene sequence: CDR1 KGHSH, CDR2 LQKENI. Trimming took 0 bases from V and 3 from J; bases not matched to a gene: 0. This CDR3 reads CASSPPGQGDYGYTF. CDR3 in DNA: TGTGCCAGCTCACCACCGGGACAGGGGGACTATGGCTACACCTTC.

The chain employs TRBV5-5 and TRBJ2-5; no clear D. V shed 3 bases and J shed 7 bases, with 16 bases lying between them. The CDR3 has 14 residues. Germline CDR1 SGHKS, CDR2 YYEKEE (reference sequence). CDR3 in amino acids: CASSYETSRATQYF. CDR3 bases: TGTGCCAGCAGCTACGAGACATCCCGGGCGACCCAGTACTTC. Drawing the rest from reference TRBV5-5 and TRBJ2-5, the complete variable domain is DAGVTQSPTHLIKTRGQQVTLRCSPISGHKSVSWYQQVLGQGPQFIFQYYEKEERGRGNFPDRFSARQFPNYSSELNVNALLLGDSALYLCASSYETSRATQYFGPGTRLLVL.